This is a list of T cell receptor beta chains from one sample in a study of shared clonotypes between healthy human individuals. Generated by immunoSEQ multiplex PCR, the TCRdb table keeps only in-frame clones and is missing some. The sample yields roughly 2 million clones, 85% to 95% seen once. Material for sequencing was naive CD4+ T cells sorted from blood. The receptors come from a man aged 18 to 29 in good health. CDR3s include the opening cysteine and the closing phenylalanine or tryptophan. The D gene is left open where the match is weak. Size tells how often a clone was seen (once, few, many) or the class of an expanded clone, and some rows leave it out.

cdr3_aa: CASSLEGWIAGTDTQYF; cdr3_nt: TGTGCCAGCAGCCTAGAGGGGTGGATAGCGGGCACAGATACGCAGTATTTT; v_call: TRBV7-8; j_call: TRBJ2-3; clone_size: .; d_call: .
cdr3_aa: CASSSEAFF; cdr3_nt: TGTGCCAGCAGCTCTGAAGCTTTCTTT; v_call: TRBV7-3; j_call: TRBJ1-1; clone_size: .; d_call: .
cdr3_aa: CALGGGPKRNIYF; cdr3_nt: TGTGCCCTTGGGGGGGGCCCCAAAAGGAACATATATTTT; v_call: TRBV30; j_call: TRBJ1-3; clone_size: .; d_call: .
cdr3_aa: CASRRHGGTDTQYF; cdr3_nt: TGTGCCAGCAGGAGGCACGGGGGCACAGATACGCAGTATTTT; v_call: TRBV13; j_call: TRBJ2-3; clone_size: .; d_call: .
cdr3_aa: CASSPGTPGTGELFF; cdr3_nt: TGTGCCAGCTCACCCGGGACACCGGGCACCGGGGAGCTGTTTTTT; v_call: TRBV18; j_call: TRBJ2-2; clone_size: .; d_call: .
cdr3_aa: CASSQEAGPPREQYF; cdr3_nt: TGTGCCAGCAGCCAGGAGGCGGGTCCCCCGAGGGAGCAGTACTTC; v_call: TRBV13; j_call: TRBJ2-7; clone_size: few; d_call: .
cdr3_aa: CASSLLSGSPLHF; cdr3_nt: TGTGCCAGCAGCTTACTTTCGGGATCACCCCTCCACTTT; v_call: TRBV11-1; j_call: TRBJ1-6; clone_size: .; d_call: .
cdr3_aa: CASMIRDRGQETQYF; cdr3_nt: TGTGCCAGCATGATCCGGGACAGGGGGCAAGAGACCCAGTACTTC; v_call: TRBV6-5; j_call: TRBJ2-5; clone_size: .; d_call: TRBD1
cdr3_aa: CSVATGPNYGYTF; cdr3_nt: TGCAGCGTTGCGACAGGGCCCAACTATGGCTACACCTTC; v_call: TRBV29-1; j_call: TRBJ1-2; clone_size: .; d_call: TRBD1
cdr3_aa: CATRPGGSTGELFF; cdr3_nt: TGTGCCACTCGACCAGGGGGCAGTACCGGGGAGCTGTTTTTT; v_call: TRBV19; j_call: TRBJ2-2; clone_size: .; d_call: TRBD1
cdr3_aa: CASSLAGGEQYF; cdr3_nt: TGTGCCAGCAGCTTGGCGGGAGGAGAGCAGTACTTC; v_call: TRBV7-2; j_call: TRBJ2-7; clone_size: once; d_call: TRBD2
cdr3_aa: CASSLGRGPYNEQFF; cdr3_nt: TGTGCCAGCAGCTTAGGGCGGGGCCCCTACAATGAGCAGTTCTTC; v_call: TRBV7-2; j_call: TRBJ2-1; clone_size: .; d_call: .
cdr3_aa: CAWSAVDRDNSPLHF; cdr3_nt: TGTGCCTGGAGTGCAGTAGACAGGGATAATTCACCCCTCCACTTT; v_call: TRBV30; j_call: TRBJ1-6; clone_size: .; d_call: TRBD1
cdr3_aa: CASSEESGAYGYTF; cdr3_nt: TGTGCCAGCAGTGAGGAGTCAGGGGCCTATGGCTACACCTTC; v_call: TRBV6-4; j_call: TRBJ1-2; clone_size: .; d_call: .
cdr3_aa: CATYPGGVAMSSYNEQFF; cdr3_nt: TGTGCCACCTATCCGGGGGGGGTAGCGATGAGCTCCTACAATGAGCAGTTCTTC; v_call: TRBV5-4; j_call: TRBJ2-1; clone_size: .; d_call: TRBD2
cdr3_aa: CASSWRGLNTGELFF; cdr3_nt: TGCGCCAGCAGCTGGCGGGGCCTAAACACCGGGGAGCTGTTTTTT; v_call: TRBV5-1; j_call: TRBJ2-2; clone_size: .; d_call: .
cdr3_aa: CAWSLGTVAETQYF; cdr3_nt: TGTGCCTGGAGTTTGGGGACGGTCGCAGAGACCCAGTACTTC; v_call: TRBV30; j_call: TRBJ2-5; clone_size: .; d_call: .
cdr3_aa: CASSLGDNAYEQYF; cdr3_nt: TGCGCCAGCAGCTTGGGAGACAACGCCTACGAGCAGTACTTC; v_call: TRBV5-1; j_call: TRBJ2-7; clone_size: once; d_call: .
cdr3_aa: CASSPGTSNTGELFF; cdr3_nt: TGTGCCAGTAGCCCCGGGACATCGAACACCGGGGAGCTGTTTTTT; v_call: TRBV19; j_call: TRBJ2-2; clone_size: .; d_call: .
cdr3_aa: CASSDDPGQGRGETQYF; cdr3_nt: TGTGCCAGCAGTGACGATCCTGGACAGGGGAGAGGAGAGACCCAGTACTTC; v_call: TRBV25-1; j_call: TRBJ2-5; clone_size: .; d_call: TRBD1
cdr3_aa: CASSQETGGYTGELFF; cdr3_nt: TGCGCCAGCAGCCAAGAGACGGGAGGTTACACCGGGGAGCTGTTTTTT; v_call: TRBV4-1; j_call: TRBJ2-2; clone_size: .; d_call: TRBD2
cdr3_aa: CSVEAGGSSDTQYF; cdr3_nt: TGCAGCGTTGAAGCGGGGGGCAGCTCAGATACGCAGTATTTT; v_call: TRBV29-1; j_call: TRBJ2-3; clone_size: .; d_call: .
cdr3_aa: CASSQVGGSLGNTIYF; cdr3_nt: TGCGCCAGCAGTCAAGTTGGGGGGTCCTTGGGTAACACCATATATTTT; v_call: TRBV4-1; j_call: TRBJ1-3; clone_size: .; d_call: .
cdr3_aa: CASVKAGGGYEQYF; cdr3_nt: TGTGCCAGCGTAAAGGCAGGGGGCGGGTACGAGCAGTACTTC; v_call: TRBV27; j_call: TRBJ2-7; clone_size: .; d_call: TRBD1
cdr3_aa: CASSLTLNTGELFF; cdr3_nt: TGCGCCAGCAGCTTAACTTTGAACACCGGGGAGCTGTTTTTT; v_call: TRBV5-1; j_call: TRBJ2-2; clone_size: .; d_call: .
cdr3_aa: CASSLATTNTGELFF; cdr3_nt: TGCGCCAGCAGCTTGGCGACAACCAACACCGGGGAGCTGTTTTTT; v_call: TRBV5-1; j_call: TRBJ2-2; clone_size: .; d_call: .
cdr3_aa: CASRRGQGQETQYF; cdr3_nt: TGCGCCAGCAGGCGGGGACAGGGGCAGGAGACCCAGTACTTC; v_call: TRBV5-1; j_call: TRBJ2-5; clone_size: .; d_call: TRBD1
cdr3_aa: CASSQEKGNTNEKLFF; cdr3_nt: TGCGCCAGCAGCCAAGAAAAGGGTAATACTAATGAAAAACTGTTTTTT; v_call: TRBV4-1; j_call: TRBJ1-4; clone_size: .; d_call: .
cdr3_aa: CASCEYYSYEQYF; cdr3_nt: TGCGCCAGCTGTGAATACTACTCCTACGAGCAGTACTTC; v_call: TRBV10-2; j_call: TRBJ2-7; clone_size: .; d_call: .
cdr3_aa: CASSYSSSSYYEQYF; cdr3_nt: TGTGCCAGCAGTTACTCGAGTTCGTCTTACTACGAGCAGTACTTC; v_call: TRBV6-5; j_call: TRBJ2-7; clone_size: .; d_call: .
cdr3_aa: CAISEGERQPQHF; cdr3_nt: TGTGCCATCAGTGAAGGTGAGCGTCAGCCCCAGCATTTT; v_call: TRBV10-3; j_call: TRBJ1-5; clone_size: .; d_call: .
cdr3_aa: CASSQAPRYNEKLFF; cdr3_nt: TGCGCCAGCAGCCAAGCCCCTCGTTACAATGAAAAACTGTTTTTT; v_call: TRBV4-1; j_call: TRBJ1-4; clone_size: .; d_call: .
cdr3_aa: CASSFSVVANIQYF; cdr3_nt: TGTGCCAGCAGCTTTTCTGTAGTGGCAAACATTCAGTACTTC; v_call: TRBV7-8; j_call: TRBJ2-4; clone_size: .; d_call: .
cdr3_aa: CASSSTGTRKLFF; cdr3_nt: TGTGCCAGCAGTTCGACAGGGACTCGGAAACTGTTTTTT; v_call: TRBV28; j_call: TRBJ1-4; clone_size: .; d_call: TRBD1
cdr3_aa: CSVRETEYF; cdr3_nt: TGCAGCGTCCGGGAAACTGAGTACTTC; v_call: TRBV29-1; j_call: TRBJ2-7; clone_size: .; d_call: .
cdr3_aa: CASSFYLAGVSNEQFF; cdr3_nt: TGTGCCAGCAGCTTCTATCTAGCGGGAGTGTCCAATGAGCAGTTCTTC; v_call: TRBV7-2; j_call: TRBJ2-1; clone_size: .; d_call: TRBD2
cdr3_aa: CASSPIWVSGNTIYF; cdr3_nt: TGTGCCAGCAGCCCGATTTGGGTCTCTGGAAACACCATATATTTT; v_call: TRBV7-9; j_call: TRBJ1-3; clone_size: .; d_call: .
cdr3_aa: CSVDAGYTF; cdr3_nt: TGCAGCGTTGATGCGGGCTACACCTTC; v_call: TRBV29-1; j_call: TRBJ1-2; clone_size: .; d_call: .
cdr3_aa: CASSPAGAGEAFF; cdr3_nt: TGTGCCAGCTCACCAGCGGGGGCCGGGGAAGCTTTCTTT; v_call: TRBV18; j_call: TRBJ1-1; clone_size: once; d_call: .
cdr3_aa: CASTNSFGELFF; cdr3_nt: TGTGCCAGCACCAACTCTTTCGGGGAGCTGTTTTTT; v_call: TRBV6-5; j_call: TRBJ2-2; clone_size: .; d_call: .
cdr3_aa: CASRKMGTAGNTIYF; cdr3_nt: TGTGCCAGCAGGAAAATGGGGACAGCTGGAAACACCATATATTTT; v_call: TRBV2; j_call: TRBJ1-3; clone_size: .; d_call: TRBD1
cdr3_aa: CASSQEYQIHQPQHF; cdr3_nt: TGCGCCAGCAGCCAAGAATATCAAATCCATCAGCCCCAGCATTTT; v_call: TRBV4-1; j_call: TRBJ1-5; clone_size: .; d_call: .